The 20 T cell receptor beta chains listed next were all sequenced from one sample in a study of CD8+ T cells in alopecia areata. The treatment: oral pan-JAK inhibitor, 5-10 mg twice daily. Sequencing used cDNA as its template, made by extracting RNA and reverse transcribing it. The protocol was immunoSEQ multiplex PCR, while the TCRdb copy is restricted to in-frame clones and leaves out a portion. Of 90,000 to 120,000 clones listed, over 80% are singletons. The sequenced sample was CD8+ T cells sorted from blood, obtained at week 24, from a patient treated with tofacitinib. All receptors derive from a human donor with alopecia areata.

J is TRBJ2-7 and V is TRBV9; no clear D gene. The CDR3 loop spans 11 amino acids. V lost 0 bases to trimming and J lost 5 bases, with 3 bases between them. Germline assignment: CDR1 SGDLS and CDR2 YYNGEE. CDR3 amino acids: CASSVGHEQYF. CDR3 nucleotides: TGTGCCAGCAGCGTAGGTCACGAGCAGTACTTC.

The rearrangement uses TRBV27 and TRBJ1-2; D perhaps matches TRBD1 (6 bases). Trimming shortened V by 7 bases and J by 4 bases, and 19 bases separated the two germline ends. Germline assignment: CDR1 MNHEY and CDR2 SMNVEV (reference sequence). The CDR3 runs to 15 residues. CDR3 protein: CASMKSTGPIYGYTF. The CDR3 DNA follows: TGTGCCAGCATGAAGTCGACAGGTCCCATCTATGGCTACACCTTC.

J is TRBJ2-7 and V is TRBV29-1; D is possibly TRBD1 (7 bases). V was trimmed by 4 bases and J by 0 bases, leaving 10 bases between them. The length of the CDR3 is 13 residues. Germline V CDR1 and CDR2: SQVTM, ANQGSEA. The CDR3 spells CSVAGGSSYEQYF. CDR3 bases: TGCAGCGTTGCAGGGGGGAGCTCCTACGAGCAGTACTTC.

V gene TRBV9 combines with J gene TRBJ2-1; 10 bases map to TRBD2. CDR3 length: 15 residues. The ends lost 3 bases at V and 6 bases at J; junction bases unmatched: 6. The germline gives CDR1 SGDLS, CDR2 YYNGEE. The chain's CDR3 is CASSASGGAVNEQFF. The CDR3 DNA sequence: TGTGCCAGCAGCGCAAGCGGGGGGGCCGTCAATGAGCAGTTCTTC.

The chain has TRBV10-3 and TRBJ1-1, with D perhaps TRBD1 (6 bases). Germline CDR1 ENHRY, CDR2 SYGVKD. This CDR3 is built from 12 residues. Deletions cut 6 bases from V and 4 bases from J, with 9 bases between. CDR3 nucleotide sequence: TGTGCCATCAGACAGGGCTCCACTGAAGCTTTCTTT. Translated: CAIRQGSTEAFF.

The chain links TRBV29-1 to TRBJ2-5, with 8 bases that match TRBD1. Germline V lookup: CDR1 SQVTM, CDR2 ANQGSEA. Germline trimming cut 4 bases from V and 3 bases from J; bases unmatched to any gene: 10. The CDR3 loop spans 15 amino acids. The CDR3 DNA is TGCAGCGTTGTGGGGCGACAGGGGATGGAAGAGACCCAGTACTTC. Encoded protein: CSVVGRQGMEETQYF.

The chain employs TRBV21-1 and TRBJ1-6; TRBD1 is the table's D call, not checked against the DNA. TRBV21-1 is reported as a pseudogene. The CDR3 length is 17 residues. The CDR3 DNA reads as TGTGCCAGCAGTCGACAGGGGGCTGGGTCCTATAATTCACCCCTCCACTTT. Translation: CASSRQGAGSYNSPLHF.

The chain joins TRBV7-6 to TRBJ2-7; 7 bases align to TRBD2. The germline CDR1 and CDR2 sequences are SGHVS and FNYEAQ. V was pared by 1 base and J by 6 bases, with 3 bases of the junction left unmatched. The length of the CDR3 is 13 residues. The CDR3 nucleotides read TGTGCCAGCAGCTTAGTACTAGCGTCCGAGCAGTACTTC. Its translation: CASSLVLASEQYF. Using reference TRBV7-6 and TRBJ2-7 for the parts outside the CDR3, the full variable domain is GAGVSQSPRYKVTKRGQDVALRCDPISGHVSLYWYRQALGQGPEFLTYFNYEAQQDKSGLPNDRFSAERPEGSISTLTIQRTEQRDSAMYRCASSLVLASEQYFGPGTRLTVT.

This clone was picked up one time. The germline gene is not matched at one end of the junction; a read error may be the cause. The rearrangement uses TRBV30 and TRBJ2-3; no clear D gene. The CDR3 sequence is 12 residues long. Germline loops: CDR1 GTSNPN, CDR2 SVGIG (reference sequence). CDR3 sequence (DNA): TGTGCCTGGGGTGTAACCACAGATACGCAGTATTTT. As protein: CAWGVTTDTQYF.

This chain connects TRBV28 to TRBJ2-5, with 12 bases that match TRBD2. The CDR3 has 14 residues. Germline V lookup: CDR1 MDHEN, CDR2 SYDVKM. Losses at the gene ends were 5 bases for V and 2 bases for J; bases not matched to a gene: 0. CDR3 nucleotide sequence: TGTGCCAGCAGTACTAGCGGGGGGCAAGAGACCCAGTACTTC. Translated: CASSTSGGQETQYF.

The chain carries TRBV6-5 and TRBJ2-2; a possible D gene is TRBD2 (5 bases). The CDR3 loop spans 13 amino acids. V was pared by 5 bases and J by 7 bases, with 11 bases between. The germline CDR1 and CDR2 sequences are MNHEY and SVGAGI. The CDR3 here is CASSDLLGGELFF. The CDR3 DNA sequence: TGTGCCAGCAGTGACTTACTAGGCGGGGAGCTGTTTTTT.

This clone was counted a few times. The chain is built from TRBV7-9 and TRBJ2-5; 8 nucleotides agree with TRBD1. Trimming removed 5 bases from V and 3 bases from J; junction bases left unmatched: 5. CDR3 length: 14 amino acids. Germline lookup yields CDR1 SEHNR and CDR2 FQNEAQ (reference sequence). CDR3 loop: CASSPLDREETQYF. In DNA form, the CDR3 reads TGTGCCAGCAGCCCTCTGGACAGGGAAGAGACCCAGTACTTC.

J is TRBJ2-1 and V is TRBV9; the match to TRBD2 covers 14 bases. The CDR3 is 17 amino acids. With 4 bases clipped from V and 10 bases from J, the junction kept 13 bases outside the gene matches. Germline CDR1 SGDLS, CDR2 YYNGEE. CDR3 DNA sequence: TGTGCCAGCAGCCTCGGGACTAGCGGGGGACCCGGAGAGGAGCAGTTCTTC. Translation: CASSLGTSGGPGEEQFF.

The rearrangement links TRBV27 to TRBJ2-1; D remains ambiguous. Deletions cut 2 bases from V and 6 bases from J, with 11 bases between. In germline, CDR1 is MNHEY, CDR2 SMNVEV (reference sequence). The CDR3 is 14 residues long. CDR3 nucleotides: TGTGCCAGCAGTTTAATGGGATCCCCCAATGAGCAGTTCTTC. Translation: CASSLMGSPNEQFF.

CDR3 bases: TGCGCCAGCAGCCACTCCCCACTAGCGGGGCCTACTGATACGCAGTATTTT. Protein sequence: CASSHSPLAGPTDTQYF. The chain combines TRBV4-1 with TRBJ2-3, with 10 nucleotides matching TRBD2. V shed 3 bases, J shed 6 bases, and the junction held 12 bases outside the gene matches. The length of the CDR3 is 17 residues. CDR1 is MGHRA, CDR2 YSYEKL, per germline.

This clone was counted once. The rearrangement uses TRBV7-9 and TRBJ2-1; D ambiguous. V was trimmed by 2 bases and J by 8 bases, leaving 7 bases between them. Per the germline V gene, CDR1 is SEHNR and CDR2 is FQNEAQ (reference sequence). The CDR3 contains 12 residues. The CDR3 coding sequence is TGTGCCAGCAGCTTATCATCCCATGAGCAGTTCTTC. Translated: CASSLSSHEQFF.

The V and J genes are TRBV29-1 and TRBJ2-7, with 9 positions matching TRBD1. This CDR3 is built from 14 residues. Germline V gene sequence: CDR1 SQVTM, CDR2 ANQGSEA. Germline trimming cut 4 bases from V and 4 bases from J; bases unmatched to any gene: 8. The CDR3 DNA sequence: TGCAGCGTTGCCGGACAGGGGAAGGCGTACGAGCAGTACTTC. Protein: CSVAGQGKAYEQYF.

Note on this clone: The junction shows a germline mismatch at one end, possibly a read error. This same CDR3 is encoded by further DNA sequences in the sample. V usage is TRBV7-2 and J usage is TRBJ1-1, with D perhaps matching TRBD1 (6 bases). Germline V gives CDR1 SGHTA, CDR2 FQGNSA. The CDR3 runs 14 residues. This CDR3 is CASSFSGAYTEAFF. As DNA, the CDR3 is TGTGCTAGCAGCTTCTCAGGGGCGTACACTGAAGCTTTCTTT. The entire variable domain, with the rest obtained from reference TRBV7-2 and TRBJ1-1, is as follows: GAGVSQSPSNKVTEKGKDVELRCDPISGHTALYWYRQSLGQGLEFLIYFQGNSAPDKSGLPSDRFSAERTGGSVSTLTIQRTQQEDSAVYLCASSFSGAYTEAFFGQGTRLTVV.

This chain connects TRBV29-1 to TRBJ1-2; no definite D call. Germline V gene lookup returns CDR1 SQVTM and CDR2 ANQGSEA. The CDR3 covers 12 residues. Trimming stripped 2 bases from V and 0 bases from J, with 4 bases between. The CDR3, as DNA: TGCAGCGTTGAATCCTCTAACTATGGCTACACCTTC. Translating it yields CSVESSNYGYTF.

V usage is TRBV27 and J usage is TRBJ1-4, with TRBD1 as a possible D gene (5 bases). V was trimmed by 1 base and J by 2 bases, leaving 11 bases between them. Germline assignment: CDR1 MNHEY and CDR2 SMNVEV (reference sequence). CDR3 length equals 16 residues. The CDR3 DNA reads TGTGCCAGCAGTTTATACAAGGGGCATACTAATGAAAAACTGTTTTTT. Protein sequence: CASSLYKGHTNEKLFF.